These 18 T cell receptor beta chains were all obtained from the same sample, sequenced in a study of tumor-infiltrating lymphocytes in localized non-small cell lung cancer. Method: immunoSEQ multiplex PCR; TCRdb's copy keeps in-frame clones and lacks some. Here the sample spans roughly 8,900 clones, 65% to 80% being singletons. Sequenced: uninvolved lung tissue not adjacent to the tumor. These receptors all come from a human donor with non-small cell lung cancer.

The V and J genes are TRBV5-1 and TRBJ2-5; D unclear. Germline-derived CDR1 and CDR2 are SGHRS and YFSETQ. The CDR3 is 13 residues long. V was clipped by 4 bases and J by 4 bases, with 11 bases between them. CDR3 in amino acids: CASSLPGGETQYF. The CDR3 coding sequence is TGCGCCAGCAGCCTACCGGGCGGAGAGACCCAGTACTTC.

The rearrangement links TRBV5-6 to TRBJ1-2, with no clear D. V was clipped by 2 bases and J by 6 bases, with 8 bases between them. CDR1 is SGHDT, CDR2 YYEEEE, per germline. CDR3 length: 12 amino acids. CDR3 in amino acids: CASSFSGDGYTF. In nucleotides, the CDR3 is TGTGCCAGCAGCTTCTCTGGGGATGGCTACACCTTC.

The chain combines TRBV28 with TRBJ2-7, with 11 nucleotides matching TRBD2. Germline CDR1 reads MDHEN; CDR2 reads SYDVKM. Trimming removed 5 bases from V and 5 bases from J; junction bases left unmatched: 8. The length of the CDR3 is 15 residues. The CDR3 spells CASSGSGRALDEQYF. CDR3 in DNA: TGTGCCAGCAGTGGTAGCGGGAGGGCCCTCGACGAGCAGTACTTC.

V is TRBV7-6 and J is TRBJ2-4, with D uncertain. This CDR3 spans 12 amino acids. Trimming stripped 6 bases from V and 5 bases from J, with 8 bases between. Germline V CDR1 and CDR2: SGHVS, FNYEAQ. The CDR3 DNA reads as TGTGCCAGCAGTCAGGACCAAAACATTCAGTACTTC. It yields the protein CASSQDQNIQYF.

The CDR3, as DNA: TGTGCCAGCAGCTTAGACGCGGGGGGATACGAGCAGTACTTC. Protein product: CASSLDAGGYEQYF. V gene TRBV7-2 combines with J gene TRBJ2-7, with 8 positions matching TRBD2. CDR1 and CDR2 (germline): SGHTA, FQGNSA. This CDR3 has 14 amino acids. V shed 1 base, J shed 4 bases, and the junction held 3 bases outside the gene matches.

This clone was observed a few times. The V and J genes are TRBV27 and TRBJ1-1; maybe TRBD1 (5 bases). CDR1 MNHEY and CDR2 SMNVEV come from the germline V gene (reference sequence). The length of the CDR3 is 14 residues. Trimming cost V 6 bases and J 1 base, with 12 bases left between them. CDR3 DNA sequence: TGTGCCAGCAGGGGGAATCAGGGGAACACTGAAGCTTTCTTT. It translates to CASRGNQGNTEAFF.

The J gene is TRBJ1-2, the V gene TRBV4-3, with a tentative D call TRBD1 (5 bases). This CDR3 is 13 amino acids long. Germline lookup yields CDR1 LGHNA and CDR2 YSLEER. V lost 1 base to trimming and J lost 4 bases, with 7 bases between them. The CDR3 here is CASSQGQRYGYTF. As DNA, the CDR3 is TGCGCCAGCAGCCAAGGACAGCGCTATGGCTACACCTTC.

The CDR3 region has the DNA TGTGCCAGCTATGTACCAGACTCCTACGAGCAGTACTTC. Translation gives CASYVPDSYEQYF. The rearrangement links TRBV2 to TRBJ2-7; D call uncertain. The germline V gene encodes CDR1 SNHLY and CDR2 FYNNEI. CDR3 size: 13 residues. V shed 8 bases and J shed 0 bases, with 11 bases lying between them.

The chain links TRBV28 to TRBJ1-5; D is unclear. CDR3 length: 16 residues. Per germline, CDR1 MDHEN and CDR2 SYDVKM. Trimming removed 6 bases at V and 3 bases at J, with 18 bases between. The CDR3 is CASRTLDGVPNQPQHF. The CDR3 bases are TGTGCCAGCAGGACCTTGGACGGCGTCCCCAATCAGCCCCAGCATTTT.

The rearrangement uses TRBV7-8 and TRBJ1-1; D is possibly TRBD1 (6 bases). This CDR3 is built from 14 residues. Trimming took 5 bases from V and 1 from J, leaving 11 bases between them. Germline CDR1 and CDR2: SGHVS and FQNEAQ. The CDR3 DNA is TGTGCCAGCAGCGAACAGGGTTCGAACACTGAAGCTTTCTTT. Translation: CASSEQGSNTEAFF.

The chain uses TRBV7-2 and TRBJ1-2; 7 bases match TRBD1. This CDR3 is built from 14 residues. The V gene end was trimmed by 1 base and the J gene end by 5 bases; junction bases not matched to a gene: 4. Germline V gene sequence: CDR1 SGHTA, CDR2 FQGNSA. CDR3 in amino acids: CASSLDARGYGYTF. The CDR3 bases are TGTGCCAGCAGCTTAGACGCCAGGGGGTATGGCTACACCTTC.

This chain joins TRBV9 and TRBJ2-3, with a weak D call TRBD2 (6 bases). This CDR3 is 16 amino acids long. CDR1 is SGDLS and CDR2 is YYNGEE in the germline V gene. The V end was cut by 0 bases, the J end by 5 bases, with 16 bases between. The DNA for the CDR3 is TGTGCCAGCAGCGTAGCGGTCGGGACTCTGCTAGATACGCAGTATTTT. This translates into CASSVAVGTLLDTQYF.

Here the CDR3 reads CAWSGPGYEQYF. CDR3 DNA: TGTGCCTGGAGTGGACCGGGCTACGAGCAGTACTTC. The chain carries TRBV30 and TRBJ2-7; D is undetermined. The length of the CDR3 is 12 residues. Germline V gene data show CDR1 as GTSNPN and CDR2 as SVGIG (reference sequence). V gave up 1 base and J gave up 3 bases, with 7 bases separating them.

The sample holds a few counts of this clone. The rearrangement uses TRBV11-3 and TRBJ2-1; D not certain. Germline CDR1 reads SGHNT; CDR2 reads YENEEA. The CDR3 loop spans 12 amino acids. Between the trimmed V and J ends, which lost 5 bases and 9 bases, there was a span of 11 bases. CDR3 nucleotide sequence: TGTGCCAGCAGCCCCCGTGAGCCTGAGCAGTTCTTC. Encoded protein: CASSPREPEQFF.

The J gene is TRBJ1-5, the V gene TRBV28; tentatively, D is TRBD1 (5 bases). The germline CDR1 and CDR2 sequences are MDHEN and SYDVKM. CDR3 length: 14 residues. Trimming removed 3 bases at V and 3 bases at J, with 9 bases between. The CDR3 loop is CASSFGGANQPQHF. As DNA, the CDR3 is TGTGCCAGCAGTTTCGGGGGAGCCAATCAGCCCCAGCATTTT.

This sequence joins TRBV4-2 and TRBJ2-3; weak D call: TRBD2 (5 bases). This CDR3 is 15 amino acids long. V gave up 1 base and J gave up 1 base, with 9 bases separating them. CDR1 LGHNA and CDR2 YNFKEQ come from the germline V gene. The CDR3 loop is CASSQVSGGTDTQYF. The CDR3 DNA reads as TGTGCCAGCAGCCAAGTCAGCGGAGGCACAGATACGCAGTATTTT.

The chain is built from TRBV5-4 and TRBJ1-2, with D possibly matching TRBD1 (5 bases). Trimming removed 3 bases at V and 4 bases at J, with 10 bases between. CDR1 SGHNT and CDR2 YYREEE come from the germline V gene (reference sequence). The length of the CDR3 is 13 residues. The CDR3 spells CASSSQGAYGYTF. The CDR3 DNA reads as TGTGCCAGCAGCTCCCAGGGCGCCTATGGCTACACCTTC.

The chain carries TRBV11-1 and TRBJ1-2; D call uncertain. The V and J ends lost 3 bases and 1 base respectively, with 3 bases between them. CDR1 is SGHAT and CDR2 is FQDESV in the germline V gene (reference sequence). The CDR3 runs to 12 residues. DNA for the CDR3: TGTGCCAGCAGCTTCAATAACTATGGCTACACCTTC. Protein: CASSFNNYGYTF.